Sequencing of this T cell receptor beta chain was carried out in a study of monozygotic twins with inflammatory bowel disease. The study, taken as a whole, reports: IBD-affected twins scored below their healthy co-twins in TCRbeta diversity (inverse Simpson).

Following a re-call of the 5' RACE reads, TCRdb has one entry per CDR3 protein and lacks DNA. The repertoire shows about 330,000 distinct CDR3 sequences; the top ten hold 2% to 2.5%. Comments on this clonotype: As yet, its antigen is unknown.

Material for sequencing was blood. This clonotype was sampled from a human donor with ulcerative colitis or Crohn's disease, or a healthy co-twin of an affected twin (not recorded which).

The CDR3 protein is CASSDSGVAGELFF. The chain carries TRBV6-4 and TRBJ2-2. The germline CDR1 and CDR2 sequences are MRHNA and SNTAGT. CDR3 length: 14 residues.